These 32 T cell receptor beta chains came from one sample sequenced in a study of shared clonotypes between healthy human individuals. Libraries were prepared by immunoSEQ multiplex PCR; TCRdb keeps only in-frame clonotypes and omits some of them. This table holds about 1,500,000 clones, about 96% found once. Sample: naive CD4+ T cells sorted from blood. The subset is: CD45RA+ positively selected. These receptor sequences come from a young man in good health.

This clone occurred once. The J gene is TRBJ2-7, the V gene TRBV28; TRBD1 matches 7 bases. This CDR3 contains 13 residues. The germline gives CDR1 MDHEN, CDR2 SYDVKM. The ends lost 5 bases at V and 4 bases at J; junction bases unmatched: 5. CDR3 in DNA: TGTGCCAGCAGTCCCTGGGGACAGTACGAGCAGTACTTC. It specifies CASSPWGQYEQYF.

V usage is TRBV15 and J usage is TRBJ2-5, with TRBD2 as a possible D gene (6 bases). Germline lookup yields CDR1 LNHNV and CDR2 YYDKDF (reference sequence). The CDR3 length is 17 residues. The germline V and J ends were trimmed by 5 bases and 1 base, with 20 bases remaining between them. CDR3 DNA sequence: TGTGCCACCAGCGTGGTTGCGGGAAGTAGAGCCCAAGAGACCCAGTACTTC. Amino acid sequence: CATSVVAGSRAQETQYF.

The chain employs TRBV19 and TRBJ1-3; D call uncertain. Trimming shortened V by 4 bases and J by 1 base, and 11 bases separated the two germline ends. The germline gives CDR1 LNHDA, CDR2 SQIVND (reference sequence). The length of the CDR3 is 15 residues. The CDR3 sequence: CASSRSGSSGNTIYF. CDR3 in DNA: TGTGCCAGTAGTAGGTCGGGGTCGTCTGGAAACACCATATATTTT.

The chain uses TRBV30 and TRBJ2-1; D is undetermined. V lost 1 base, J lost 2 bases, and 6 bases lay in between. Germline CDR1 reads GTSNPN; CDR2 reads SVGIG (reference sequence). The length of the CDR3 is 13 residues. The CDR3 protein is CAWSGLTYNEQFF. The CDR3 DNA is TGTGCCTGGAGTGGTCTGACCTACAATGAGCAGTTCTTC.

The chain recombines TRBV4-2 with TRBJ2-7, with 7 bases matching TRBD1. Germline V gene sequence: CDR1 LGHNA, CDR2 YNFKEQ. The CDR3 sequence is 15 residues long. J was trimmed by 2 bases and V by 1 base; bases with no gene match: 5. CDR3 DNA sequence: TGTGCCAGCAGCCAAGCACAGGGGAGTACCTACGAGCAGTACTTC. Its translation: CASSQAQGSTYEQYF.

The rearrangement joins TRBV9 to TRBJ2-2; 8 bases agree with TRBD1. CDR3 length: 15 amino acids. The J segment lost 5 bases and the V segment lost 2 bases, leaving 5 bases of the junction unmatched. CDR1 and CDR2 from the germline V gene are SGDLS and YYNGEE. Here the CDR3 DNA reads TGTGCCAGCAGCGTCCGGGACAGGACGACCGGGGAGCTGTTTTTT. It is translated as CASSVRDRTTGELFF.

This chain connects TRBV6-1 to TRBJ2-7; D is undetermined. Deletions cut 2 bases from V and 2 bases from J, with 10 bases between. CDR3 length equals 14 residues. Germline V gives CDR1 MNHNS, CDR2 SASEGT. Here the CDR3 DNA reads TGTGCCAGCAGTGAAATCGGCCACCCCTACGAGCAGTACTTC. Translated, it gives CASSEIGHPYEQYF.

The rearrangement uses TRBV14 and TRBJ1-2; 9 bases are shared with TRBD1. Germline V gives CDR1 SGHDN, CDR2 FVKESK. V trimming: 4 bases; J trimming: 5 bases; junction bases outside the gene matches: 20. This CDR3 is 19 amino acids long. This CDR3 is CASSPTLQGAGTDPYGYTF. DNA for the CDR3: TGTGCCAGCAGCCCCACTCTACAGGGGGCTGGAACGGACCCATATGGCTACACCTTC.

The CDR3 spells CASSRIGPGDIQYF. The CDR3 bases are TGTGCCAGCAGTCGTATCGGACCAGGGGACATTCAGTACTTC. The chain joins TRBV27 to TRBJ2-4; D may be TRBD1 (6 bases). There are 14 residues in the CDR3. The germline V gene encodes CDR1 MNHEY and CDR2 SMNVEV (reference sequence). V shed 5 bases and J shed 8 bases, with 16 bases lying between them.

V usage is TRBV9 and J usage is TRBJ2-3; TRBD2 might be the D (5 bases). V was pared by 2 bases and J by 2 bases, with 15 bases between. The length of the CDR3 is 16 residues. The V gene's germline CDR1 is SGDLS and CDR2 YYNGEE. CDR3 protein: CASSVGLRELTDTQYF. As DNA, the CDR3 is TGTGCCAGCAGCGTGGGCCTGAGGGAGCTCACAGATACGCAGTATTTT.

DNA for the CDR3: TGTGCCACCAGCAGAGAGTTTACTAGCGGGATCTACGAGCAGTACTTC. This translates into CATSREFTSGIYEQYF. The chain uses TRBV15 and TRBJ2-7, with TRBD2 identical over 10 bases. This CDR3 is built from 16 residues. Losses at the gene ends were 0 bases for V and 3 bases for J; bases not matched to a gene: 5. The V gene's germline CDR1 is LNHNV and CDR2 YYDKDF (reference sequence).

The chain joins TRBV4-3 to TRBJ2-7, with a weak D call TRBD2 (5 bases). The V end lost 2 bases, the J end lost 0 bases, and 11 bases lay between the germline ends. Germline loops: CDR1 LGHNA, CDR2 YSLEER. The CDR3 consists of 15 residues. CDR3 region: CASSQMREISYEQYF. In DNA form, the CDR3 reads TGCGCCAGCAGCCAAATGAGGGAGATCTCCTACGAGCAGTACTTC.

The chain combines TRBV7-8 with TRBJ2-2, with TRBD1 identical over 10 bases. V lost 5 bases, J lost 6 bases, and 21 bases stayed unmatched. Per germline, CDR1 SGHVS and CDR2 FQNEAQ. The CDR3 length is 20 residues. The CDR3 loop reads CASSPRSKTRDRGWAGELFF. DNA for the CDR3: TGTGCCAGCAGCCCGAGAAGCAAAACCCGGGACAGGGGTTGGGCCGGGGAGCTGTTTTTT. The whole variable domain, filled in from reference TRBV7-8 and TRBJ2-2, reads GAGVSQSPRYKVAKRGQDVALRCDPISGHVSLFWYQQALGQGPEFLTYFQNEAQLDKSGLPSDRFFAERPEGSVSTLKIQRTQQEDSAVYLCASSPRSKTRDRGWAGELFFGEGSRLTVL.

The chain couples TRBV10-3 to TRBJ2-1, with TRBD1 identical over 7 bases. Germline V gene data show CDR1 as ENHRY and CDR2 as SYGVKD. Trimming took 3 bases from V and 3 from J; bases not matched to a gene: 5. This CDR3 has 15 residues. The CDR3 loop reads CAISDKGANYNEQFF. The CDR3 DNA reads TGTGCCATCAGTGATAAGGGGGCTAACTACAATGAGCAGTTCTTC.

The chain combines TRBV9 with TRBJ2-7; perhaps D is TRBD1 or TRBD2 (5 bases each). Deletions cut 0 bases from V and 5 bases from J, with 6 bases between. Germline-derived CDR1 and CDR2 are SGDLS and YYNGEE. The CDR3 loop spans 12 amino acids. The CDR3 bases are TGTGCCAGCAGCGTAGCGGGGCACGAGCAGTACTTC. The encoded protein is CASSVAGHEQYF.

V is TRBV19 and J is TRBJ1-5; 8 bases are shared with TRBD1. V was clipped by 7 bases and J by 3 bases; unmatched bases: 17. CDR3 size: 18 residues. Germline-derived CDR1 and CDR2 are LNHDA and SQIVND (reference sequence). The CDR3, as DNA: TGTGCCAGTACCCCCCGGACAGGGTGGGGGTCCGACAATCAGCCCCAGCATTTT. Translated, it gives CASTPRTGWGSDNQPQHF.

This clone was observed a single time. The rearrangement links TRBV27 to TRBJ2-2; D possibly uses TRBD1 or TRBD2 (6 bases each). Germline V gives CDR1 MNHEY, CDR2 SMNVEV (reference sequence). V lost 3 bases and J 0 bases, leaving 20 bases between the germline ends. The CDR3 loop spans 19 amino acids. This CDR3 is CASSLGAPLAVSNTGELFF. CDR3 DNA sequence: TGTGCCAGCAGTTTGGGGGCCCCCTTAGCGGTATCGAACACCGGGGAGCTGTTTTTT.

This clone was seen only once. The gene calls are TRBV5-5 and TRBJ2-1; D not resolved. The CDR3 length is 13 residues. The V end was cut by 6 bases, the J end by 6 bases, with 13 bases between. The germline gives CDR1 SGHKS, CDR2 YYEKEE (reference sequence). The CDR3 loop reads CASNLGSGNEQFF. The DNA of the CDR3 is TGTGCCAGCAACCTGGGGTCGGGCAATGAGCAGTTCTTC.

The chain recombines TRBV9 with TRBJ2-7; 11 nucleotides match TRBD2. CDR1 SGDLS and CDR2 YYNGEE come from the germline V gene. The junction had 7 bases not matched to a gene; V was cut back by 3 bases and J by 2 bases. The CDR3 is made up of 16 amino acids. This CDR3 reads CASSATRLAGTYEQYF. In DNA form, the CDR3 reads TGTGCCAGCAGCGCCACCCGACTAGCGGGAACCTACGAGCAGTACTTC.

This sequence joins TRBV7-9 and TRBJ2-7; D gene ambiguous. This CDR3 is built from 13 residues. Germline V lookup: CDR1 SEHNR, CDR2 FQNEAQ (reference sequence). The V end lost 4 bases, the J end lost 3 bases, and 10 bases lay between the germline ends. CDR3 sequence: CASSSTPSYEQYF. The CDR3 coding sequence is TGTGCCAGCAGCTCTACCCCCAGCTACGAGCAGTACTTC.

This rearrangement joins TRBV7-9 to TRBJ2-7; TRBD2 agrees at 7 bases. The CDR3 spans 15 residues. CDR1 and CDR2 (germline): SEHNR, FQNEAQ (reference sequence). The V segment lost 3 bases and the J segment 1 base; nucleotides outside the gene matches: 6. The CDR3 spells CASSFSGLGSYEQYF. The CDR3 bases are TGTGCCAGCAGCTTCAGCGGACTAGGGTCCTACGAGCAGTACTTC.

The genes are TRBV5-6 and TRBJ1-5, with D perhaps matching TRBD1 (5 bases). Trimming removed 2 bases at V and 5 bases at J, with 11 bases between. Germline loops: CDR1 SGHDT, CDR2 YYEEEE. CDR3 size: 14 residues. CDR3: CASSLGTRHQPQHF. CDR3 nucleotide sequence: TGTGCCAGCAGCTTAGGGACCCGTCATCAGCCCCAGCATTTT.

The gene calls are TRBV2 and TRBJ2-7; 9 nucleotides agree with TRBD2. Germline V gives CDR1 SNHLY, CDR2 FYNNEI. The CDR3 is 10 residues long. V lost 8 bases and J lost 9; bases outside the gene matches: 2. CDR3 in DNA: TGTGCCAGCCGCGGGGGGGGGCAGTACTTC. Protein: CASRGGGQYF.

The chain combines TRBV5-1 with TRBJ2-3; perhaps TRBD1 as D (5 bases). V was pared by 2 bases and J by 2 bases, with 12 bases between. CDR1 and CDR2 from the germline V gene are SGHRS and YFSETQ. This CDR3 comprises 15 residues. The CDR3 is CASSFFGATTDTQYF. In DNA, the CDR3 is TGCGCCAGCAGCTTTTTTGGGGCGACCACAGATACGCAGTATTTT.

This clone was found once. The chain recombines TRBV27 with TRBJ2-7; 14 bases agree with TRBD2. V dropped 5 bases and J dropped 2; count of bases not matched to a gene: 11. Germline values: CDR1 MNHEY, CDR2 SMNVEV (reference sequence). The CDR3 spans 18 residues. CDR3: CASSRPGLAGDRPYEQYF. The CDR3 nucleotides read TGTGCCAGCAGTCGACCGGGACTAGCGGGAGATCGGCCCTACGAGCAGTACTTC.

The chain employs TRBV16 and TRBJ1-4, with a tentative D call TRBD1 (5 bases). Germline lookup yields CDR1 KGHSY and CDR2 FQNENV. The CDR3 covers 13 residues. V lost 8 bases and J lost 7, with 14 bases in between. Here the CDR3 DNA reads TGTGCCAGCTCCCAGGGAAATGGTGAAAAACTGTTTTTT. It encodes CASSQGNGEKLFF.

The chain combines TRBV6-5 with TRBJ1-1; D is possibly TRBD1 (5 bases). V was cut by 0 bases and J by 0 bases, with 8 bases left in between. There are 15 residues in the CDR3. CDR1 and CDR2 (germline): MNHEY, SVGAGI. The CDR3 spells CASSYSDTLNTEAFF. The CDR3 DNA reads TGTGCCAGCAGTTACTCGGACACTTTGAACACTGAAGCTTTCTTT.

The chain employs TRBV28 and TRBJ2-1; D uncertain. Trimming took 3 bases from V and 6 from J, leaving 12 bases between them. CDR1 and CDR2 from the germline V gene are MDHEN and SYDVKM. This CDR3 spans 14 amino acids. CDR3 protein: CASSFENGVNEQFF. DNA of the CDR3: TGTGCCAGCAGTTTCGAAAACGGTGTCAATGAGCAGTTCTTC.

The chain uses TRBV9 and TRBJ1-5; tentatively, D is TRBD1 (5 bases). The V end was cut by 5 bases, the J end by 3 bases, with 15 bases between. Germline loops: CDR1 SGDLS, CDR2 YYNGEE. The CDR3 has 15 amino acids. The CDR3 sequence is CASSETGEPNQPQHF. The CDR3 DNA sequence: TGTGCCAGCAGTGAAACAGGAGAACCCAATCAGCCCCAGCATTTT. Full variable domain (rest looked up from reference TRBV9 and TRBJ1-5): DSGVTQTPKHLITATGQRVTLRCSPRSGDLSVYWYQQSLDQGLQFLIQYYNGEERAKGNILERFSAQQFPDLHSELNLSSLELGDSALYFCASSETGEPNQPQHFGDGTRLSIL.

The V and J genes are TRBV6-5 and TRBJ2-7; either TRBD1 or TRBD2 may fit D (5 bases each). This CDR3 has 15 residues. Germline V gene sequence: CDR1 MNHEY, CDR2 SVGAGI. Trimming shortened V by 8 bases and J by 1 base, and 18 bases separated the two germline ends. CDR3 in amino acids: CASSRRTSGSYEQYF. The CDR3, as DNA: TGTGCCAGCTCCAGGAGGACATCCGGTTCCTACGAGCAGTACTTC.

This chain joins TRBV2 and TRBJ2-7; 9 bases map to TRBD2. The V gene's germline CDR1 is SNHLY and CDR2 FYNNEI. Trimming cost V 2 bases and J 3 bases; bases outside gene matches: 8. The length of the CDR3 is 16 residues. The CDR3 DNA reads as TGTGCCAGCAGTGAAACCAGACTAGCGGAAGACTACGAGCAGTACTTC. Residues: CASSETRLAEDYEQYF.

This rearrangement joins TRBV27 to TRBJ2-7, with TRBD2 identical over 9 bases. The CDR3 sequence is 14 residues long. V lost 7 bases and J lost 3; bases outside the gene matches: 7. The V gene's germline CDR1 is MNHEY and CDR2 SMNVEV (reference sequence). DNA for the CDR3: TGTGCCAGCAAGGGGCTAGCGGGGTTCTACGAGCAGTACTTC. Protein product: CASKGLAGFYEQYF.